The 26 T cell receptor beta chains below all came from one sample that was sequenced in a study of Ad26.COV2.S vaccination and SARS-CoV-2 variants. The repertoire was sequenced with immunoSEQ multiplex PCR; TCRdb's copy has only in-frame clones and lacks some. The data show under 250,000 clones, with approximately 88% seen just once and less than 3% held by the top ten. Regarding treatment: about 20 received Ad26.COV2.S at low or high dose, single or two shots; roughly five received placebo; per-sample allocation not given. Specimens were obtained on day 63 following the first vaccine or placebo injection. The specimen comprised peripheral blood, sampled in a trial of Ad26.COV2.S vaccine versus placebo. All receptors come from a person between 18 and 65 years old who received the Ad26.COV2.S COVID-19 vaccine or a placebo.

The V gene is TRBV6-5, the J gene TRBJ1-1; TRBD1 matches at 10 bases. V shed 2 bases, J shed 4 bases, and the junction held 7 bases outside the gene matches. This CDR3 is 16 amino acids long. Germline-derived CDR1 and CDR2 are MNHEY and SVGAGI. CDR3 nucleotides: TGTGCCAGCAGTTACGGGTACGGGACAGGGGCCACTGAAGCTTTCTTT. Translating it yields CASSYGYGTGATEAFF.

This clone was picked up a small number of times. This chain joins TRBV7-9 and TRBJ1-5; 7 nucleotides line up with TRBD1. This CDR3 is 16 amino acids long. Trimming removed 5 bases from V and 2 bases from J; junction bases left unmatched: 9. The germline V gene has CDR1 SEHNR and CDR2 FQNEAQ (reference sequence). For the CDR3, the DNA is TGTGCCAGCAGCCGATCTAAGGGGGCTGGCAATCAGCCCCAGCATTTT. Residues: CASSRSKGAGNQPQHF.

This clone was detected once. V gene TRBV4-1 combines with J gene TRBJ2-5; the D gene is possibly TRBD2 (6 bases). Trimming cost V 2 bases and J 5 bases, with 12 bases left between them. This CDR3 is 14 amino acids long. CDR1 MGHRA and CDR2 YSYEKL come from the germline V gene. CDR3 bases: TGCGCCAGCAGCCAAAACCTAGCGCGGGAGACCCAGTACTTC. It specifies CASSQNLARETQYF.

CDR3 coding DNA: TGTGCCAGCAGCCGACAGACCGATTACGAGCAGTACGTC. It encodes CASSRQTDYEQYV. V and J are TRBV7-9 and TRBJ2-7; possible D gene TRBD1, 5 bases. The ends were cut back, 5 bases at V and 4 bases at J, with 12 bases in the middle. The CDR3 spans 13 residues. From germline, CDR1 is SEHNR and CDR2 FQNEAQ (reference sequence).

V and J are TRBV10-3 and TRBJ1-1, with 7 bases lining up with TRBD1. The CDR3 sequence is 13 residues long. Unmatched junction bases numbered 8, after V lost 9 bases and J lost 4 bases. Germline V lookup: CDR1 ENHRY, CDR2 SYGVKD. CDR3 sequence (DNA): TGTGCCATGCAACAGGGGCTGAGCACTGAAGCTTTCTTT. Amino acids: CAMQQGLSTEAFF.

V gene TRBV6-2 or TRBV6-3 combines with J gene TRBJ2-7; 9 bases are shared with TRBD2. J lost 7 bases, V lost 4 bases, and 11 bases had no gene match. This CDR3 has 15 residues. Germline loops: CDR1 MNHEY, CDR2 SVGEGT. CDR3 in amino acids: CASSSHAVTSGEQYF. The CDR3 DNA follows: TGTGCCAGCAGTTCCCACGCAGTCACTAGCGGGGAGCAGTACTTC.

The gene calls are TRBV14 and TRBJ2-7; 11 bases are a match to TRBD1. The CDR3 loop spans 15 amino acids. Germline CDR1 is SGHDN and CDR2 is FVKESK. V lost 1 base and J lost 8; bases outside the gene matches: 7. CDR3 sequence: CASSQAGTGGRKQYF. CDR3 DNA sequence: TGTGCCAGCAGCCAAGCGGGGACAGGGGGACGGAAGCAGTACTTC.

The chain recombines TRBV11-2 with TRBJ1-4, with no clear D. The CDR3 has 15 amino acids. V was trimmed by 4 bases and J by 6 bases, leaving 15 bases between them. Per germline, CDR1 SGHAT and CDR2 FQNNGV. The DNA of the CDR3 is TGTGCCAGCAGCTCAAGACGAGGCGCCTATGAAAAACTGTTTTTT. Translation: CASSSRRGAYEKLFF.

The genes are TRBV2 and TRBJ1-6, with D maybe TRBD1 (5 bases). V was pared by 0 bases and J by 14 bases, with 11 bases between. Germline loops: CDR1 SNHLY, CDR2 FYNNEI. The CDR3 spans 13 residues. The CDR3 sequence: CASSEAGRGTLHF. Here the CDR3 DNA reads TGTGCCAGCAGTGAAGCTGGGAGGGGCACCCTCCACTTT. Full variable domain (outside the CDR3, taken from reference TRBV2 and TRBJ1-6): EPEVTQTPSHQVTQMGQEVILRCVPISNHLYFYWYRQILGQKVEFLVSFYNNEISEKSEIFDDQFSVERPDGSNFTLKIRSTKLEDSAMYFCASSEAGRGTLHFGNGTRLTVT.

This clone occurred once. The chain joins TRBV25-1 to TRBJ2-5; D uncertain. From germline, CDR1 is MGHDK and CDR2 SYGVNS. V lost 2 bases to trimming and J lost 5 bases, with 21 bases between them. This CDR3 contains 17 residues. The CDR3 loop reads CASSESDFQTDGETQYF. CDR3 coding DNA: TGTGCCAGCAGTGAAAGTGACTTCCAGACGGATGGGGAGACCCAGTACTTC.

The chain recombines TRBV5-4 with TRBJ2-7, with D tentatively TRBD2 (7 bases). The V gene's germline CDR1 is SGHNT and CDR2 YYREEE (reference sequence). Deletions cut 4 bases from V and 2 bases from J, with 25 bases between. The CDR3 is 18 amino acids. As DNA, the CDR3 is TGTGCCAGCAGCCTTGGAGTATCCGCGGGGGCTGAACCCTACGAGCAGTACTTC. This sequence encodes CASSLGVSAGAEPYEQYF.

The V and J genes are TRBV5-5 and TRBJ2-3; no definite D call. The V gene lost 2 bases and the J gene lost 1 base, with 5 bases spanning the gap. Germline V gene data show CDR1 as SGHKS and CDR2 as YYEKEE (reference sequence). The CDR3 loop spans 13 amino acids. This CDR3 is CASSFLGTDTQYF. The DNA of the CDR3 is TGTGCCAGCAGCTTTCTGGGCACAGATACGCAGTATTTT.

This chain links TRBV7-3 with TRBJ2-5, with D unresolved. This CDR3 has 13 amino acids. CDR1 and CDR2 (germline): SGHTA, FQGTGA. The V end lost 7 bases, the J end lost 5 bases, and 14 bases lay between the germline ends. Written as DNA, the CDR3 is TGTGCCAGCAACTCGGGTCTGGGGGAGACCCAGTACTTC. Its protein product is CASNSGLGETQYF.

The chain carries TRBV6-5 and TRBJ1-1; D possibly corresponds to TRBD1 (6 bases). V shed 6 bases and J shed 1 base, with 9 bases lying between them. In germline, CDR1 is MNHEY, CDR2 SVGAGI. The CDR3 spans 13 residues. This CDR3 reads CASRWGRNTEAFF. The CDR3 DNA is TGTGCCAGCAGGTGGGGGCGGAACACTGAAGCTTTCTTT.

The rearrangement links TRBV18 to TRBJ1-1, with a possible D match to TRBD1 (6 bases). This CDR3 is built from 14 residues. Trimming cost V 9 bases and J 4 bases, with 18 bases left between them. Germline CDR1 is KGHSH and CDR2 is LQKENI. CDR3 sequence reads: CASKTGGAGTEAFF. CDR3 DNA: TGTGCCAGTAAGACAGGTGGGGCTGGCACTGAAGCTTTCTTT.

This clone is a singleton in its sample. The CDR3 reads CASYRSPNEKLFF. CDR3 in DNA: TGTGCCAGCTACAGGAGCCCAAATGAAAAACTGTTTTTT. J is TRBJ1-4 and V is TRBV18; D might be TRBD1 (5 bases). Trimming pared 7 bases from V and 5 bases from J, leaving 11 bases between. This CDR3 has 13 amino acids. CDR1 is KGHSH and CDR2 is LQKENI in the germline V gene.

The CDR3 is CASTTEQSTGELFF. CDR3 bases: TGTGCCAGCACGACAGAGCAATCAACCGGGGAGCTGTTTTTT. The J gene is TRBJ2-2, the V gene TRBV27; D is perhaps TRBD1 (5 bases). Between the trimmed V and J ends, which lost 7 bases and 5 bases, there was a span of 14 bases. CDR3 size: 14 residues. Germline V gene data show CDR1 as MNHEY and CDR2 as SMNVEV (reference sequence).

J is TRBJ2-7 and V is TRBV7-6, with no clear D. Germline CDR1 SGHVS, CDR2 FNYEAQ. Trimming shortened V by 7 bases and J by 0 bases, and 13 bases separated the two germline ends. This CDR3 has 14 amino acids. In DNA form, the CDR3 reads TGTGCCAGCACCCCGACCGTGAGCTCCTACGAGCAGTACTTC. Translation: CASTPTVSSYEQYF.

The rearrangement joins TRBV13 to TRBJ1-1; D perhaps matches TRBD1 (5 bases). V lost 3 bases and J 7 bases, leaving 9 bases between the germline ends. This CDR3 is built from 12 residues. The germline CDR1 and CDR2 sequences are PRHDT and FYEKMQ (reference sequence). This CDR3 reads CASSLQGFEAFF. The CDR3 bases are TGTGCCAGCAGCTTGCAGGGCTTTGAAGCTTTCTTT.

The table lists this clone with a count of one. CDR3 coding DNA: TGTGCCAGCAGCCTATCAGCGGGGCGGCCCCAAGAGACCCAGTACTTC. Its protein product is CASSLSAGRPQETQYF. The chain employs TRBV11-1 and TRBJ2-5; 7 nucleotides line up with TRBD2. V gave up 5 bases and J gave up 1 base; unmatched junction bases: 10. The CDR3 has 16 residues. Germline V gene sequence: CDR1 SGHAT, CDR2 FQDESV (reference sequence).

The gene calls are TRBV5-6 and TRBJ2-7; D may be TRBD2 (6 bases). Germline CDR1 is SGHDT and CDR2 is YYEEEE. V was pared by 0 bases and J by 2 bases, with 18 bases between. This CDR3 comprises 17 residues. The CDR3 is CASSLGVGGAGPYEQYF. The CDR3 DNA is TGTGCCAGCAGCTTGGGTGTGGGCGGGGCGGGGCCCTACGAGCAGTACTTC.

This clone appeared a few times. The chain employs TRBV10-3 and TRBJ2-4; D not certain. Germline V gene sequence: CDR1 ENHRY, CDR2 SYGVKD. The CDR3 is 11 amino acids. V lost 3 bases to trimming and J lost 6 bases, with 3 bases between them. The CDR3 DNA sequence: TGTGCCATCAGTGACGGAAACATTCAGTACTTC. It encodes CAISDGNIQYF.

The chain carries TRBV27 and TRBJ2-7, with D possibly TRBD1 on 5 matching bases. V was clipped by 3 bases and J by 0 bases, with 9 bases between them. The CDR3 covers 14 residues. Germline V gene sequence: CDR1 MNHEY, CDR2 SMNVEV (reference sequence). CDR3 sequence: CASSFTGLSYEQYF. In DNA, the CDR3 is TGTGCCAGCAGTTTTACAGGCCTCTCCTACGAGCAGTACTTC.

This clone was detected only once. This chain uses TRBV6-5 with TRBJ2-1, with D unresolved. The V gene lost 4 bases and the J gene lost 7 bases, with 11 bases spanning the gap. This CDR3 comprises 13 residues. Germline V gives CDR1 MNHEY, CDR2 SVGAGI. CDR3 sequence reads: CASSWSMLNEQFF. CDR3 DNA sequence: TGTGCCAGCAGTTGGTCGATGTTAAATGAGCAGTTCTTC.

Only a few counts were recorded for this clone. This chain links TRBV5-4 with TRBJ2-7; either TRBD1 or TRBD2 may fit D (6 bases each). The CDR3 loop spans 14 amino acids. Germline V gene lookup returns CDR1 SGHNT and CDR2 YYREEE (reference sequence). Deletions cut 2 bases from V and 2 bases from J, with 11 bases between. This CDR3 is CASSFGGGTYEQYF. CDR3 coding DNA: TGTGCCAGCAGCTTCGGAGGGGGAACCTACGAGCAGTACTTC.

The J gene is TRBJ2-7, the V gene TRBV14; 9 nucleotides match TRBD2. V dropped 5 bases and J dropped 0; count of bases not matched to a gene: 11. The CDR3 consists of 17 residues. Germline CDR1 and CDR2: SGHDN and FVKESK. The chain's CDR3 is CASSSDGREGNSYEQYV. CDR3 bases: TGTGCCAGCAGCAGTGATGGGCGGGAGGGTAACTCCTACGAGCAGTACGTC.